The 10 T cell receptor beta chains reported below all come from one sample, sequenced in a study of T cells in Graves' hyperthyroidism and ophthalmopathy. The source material, RNA transcripts, was used to amplify TCR beta CDR3 regions. A set of HTBI primers served as the primers for a first-round RT-PCR of the TCR CDR3. TCRdb re-analysed the multiplex PCR reads in MiXCR, keeping a single row per CDR3 protein. Among under 400,000 distinct CDR3 sequences listed, 14% were seen once. Input material: blood. The receptors derive from a woman aged 60-75 years with Graves' hyperthyroidism.

This clonotype was counted ten times or more. The genes are TRBV11-2 and TRBJ2-1; 9 bases agree with TRBD2. CDR1 SGHAT and CDR2 FQNNGV come from the germline V gene. Trimming at V came to 5 bases and at J to 8 bases, leaving 10 bases not matched to a gene. The CDR3 has 15 amino acids. The chain's CDR3 is CASSPIAGAFDEQFF. The CDR3 coding sequence is TGTGCCAGCAGCCCCATAGCGGGAGCTTTTGATGAGCAGTTCTTC.

There are many counts of this clonotype. The rearrangement uses TRBV7-3 and TRBJ2-2, with D maybe TRBD2 (5 bases). The germline gives CDR1 SGHTA, CDR2 FQGTGA. The CDR3 totals 15 residues. Trimming removed 3 bases at V and 2 bases at J, with 10 bases between. The CDR3 nucleotides are TGTGCCAGCAGCTTCGGACGGGAAAACACCGGGGAGCTGTTTTTT. Its protein is CASSFGRENTGELFF.

The rearrangement uses TRBV5-8 and TRBJ2-7, with a possible D match to TRBD1 (6 bases). The germline V gene has CDR1 SGHTS and CDR2 YDEGEE. Deletions cut 3 bases from V and 2 bases from J, with 12 bases between. The CDR3 has 14 residues. CDR3 sequence: CASSYEQGTYEQYF. CDR3 DNA: TGTGCCAGCAGCTACGAACAGGGAACCTACGAGCAGTACTTC.

In this sample, this clonotype turned up many times. The V call is TRBV3-1, the J call TRBJ2-7; TRBD1 is a possible D gene (6 bases). Germline V CDR1 and CDR2: LGHDT, YNNKEL (reference sequence). The CDR3 spans 15 residues. The V gene lost 4 bases and the J gene lost 4 bases, with 17 bases spanning the gap. CDR3 region: CASSRSLDRSYEQYF. DNA of the CDR3: TGTGCCAGCAGCCGCTCTTTGGACAGATCTTACGAGCAGTACTTC.

This clonotype was detected many times. This chain uses TRBV27 with TRBJ2-3; 8 nucleotides align to TRBD2. Germline values: CDR1 MNHEY, CDR2 SMNVEV (reference sequence). The CDR3 spans 17 residues. J lost 4 bases, V lost 6 bases, and 15 bases had no gene match. The CDR3 is CASSKGPDSGIADTQYF. The CDR3 coding sequence is TGTGCCAGCAGCAAAGGGCCGGATAGCGGGATCGCAGATACGCAGTATTTT.

The table lists this clonotype with many counts. The chain employs TRBV6-1 and TRBJ2-1, with TRBD1 matching 10 bases. The CDR3 spans 14 residues. V lost 3 bases to trimming and J lost 9 bases; unmatched junction nucleotides: 5. CDR1 is MNHNS and CDR2 is SASEGT in the germline V gene. The CDR3 DNA reads TGTGCCAGCAGTGACGGGACAGGGGTTGTTGAGCAGTTCTTC. This encodes CASSDGTGVVEQFF.

A few counts support this clonotype. This chain uses TRBV27 with TRBJ2-5; D is unclear. Germline V gives CDR1 MNHEY, CDR2 SMNVEV (reference sequence). Between the trimmed V and J ends, which lost 4 bases and 0 bases, there was a span of 12 bases. The CDR3 is 15 amino acids. DNA of the CDR3: TGTGCCAGCAGTTCCCCTAAGGAGTACCAAGAGACCCAGTACTTC. This translates into CASSSPKEYQETQYF.

This clonotype occurred many times. The chain couples TRBV2 to TRBJ2-2; 7 bases line up with TRBD2. The CDR3 covers 17 residues. The germline CDR1 and CDR2 sequences are SNHLY and FYNNEI. V lost 6 bases and J lost 3; bases outside the gene matches: 13. CDR3 nucleotides: TGTGCCAGCAGAGGCCCCACCGGGAGGCGGTACACCGGGGAGCTGTTTTTT. Amino acids: CASRGPTGRRYTGELFF.

In its sample, this clonotype was seen many times. The gene calls are TRBV12-3 or TRBV12-4 and TRBJ1-2, with D perhaps TRBD1 (6 bases). Trimming removed 6 bases from V and 7 bases from J, with 9 bases in between. There are 11 residues in the CDR3. The DNA for the CDR3 is TGTGCCAGCAGACAGGGATTTGGCTACACCTTC. Translated: CASRQGFGYTF.

This clonotype came up many times. The chain links TRBV24-1 to TRBJ2-5, with a possible D match to TRBD1 (7 bases). V lost 4 bases to trimming and J lost 5 bases, with 16 bases between them. Germline values: CDR1 KGHDR, CDR2 SFDVKD. CDR3 size: 15 residues. CDR3 DNA sequence: TGTGCCACCAGTGACACAACAGGGGCGGGGGAGACCCAGTACTTC. It encodes CATSDTTGAGETQYF.